One sample yielded the 27 T cell receptor beta chains listed below, sequenced in a study of cytomegalovirus exposure and HLA in healthy donors. Researchers ran the PCR with 60 Vbeta and 13 Jbeta primers. Libraries were prepared by immunoSEQ multiplex PCR; TCRdb keeps only in-frame clonotypes and omits some of them. The table lists some 130,000 clones, 76% of them singletons. Specimen: PBMCs. The receptor source for this set is a man in his forties in good health and CMV-seronegative.

This clone was observed a handful of times. The rearrangement uses TRBV30 and TRBJ2-2; D is possibly TRBD1 (6 bases). The CDR3 runs 17 residues. Germline-derived CDR1 and CDR2 are GTSNPN and SVGIG (reference sequence). Between the trimmed V and J ends, which lost 2 bases and 6 bases, there was a span of 22 bases. The CDR3 loop is CAWSWTETPALAGELFF. CDR3 DNA sequence: TGTGCCTGGAGTTGGACAGAAACCCCCGCTTTGGCCGGGGAGCTGTTTTTT. Together with reference TRBV30 and TRBJ2-2, the CDR3 gives the full variable domain: SQTIHQWPATLVQPVGSPLSLECTVEGTSNPNLYWYRQAAGRGLQLLFYSVGIGQISSEVPQNLSASRPQDRQFILSSKKLLLSDSGFYLCAWSWTETPALAGELFFGEGSRLTVL.

The chain uses TRBV10-3 and TRBJ2-1, with 8 bases lining up with TRBD2. CDR1 is ENHRY and CDR2 is SYGVKD in the germline V gene. V was clipped by 7 bases and J by 8 bases; unmatched bases: 10. This CDR3 has 14 amino acids. The CDR3 region is CAIMGGGRSDEQFF. CDR3 nucleotide sequence: TGTGCCATCATGGGTGGCGGGAGGAGCGATGAGCAGTTCTTC.

Many counts were recorded for this clone. This chain connects TRBV2 to TRBJ1-2; D call uncertain. V dropped 9 bases and J dropped 1 base, with 9 bases sitting between them. The CDR3 loop spans 12 amino acids. From germline, CDR1 is SNHLY and CDR2 FYNNEI. The CDR3 here is CAREDDNYGYTF. The CDR3 nucleotides are TGTGCCAGGGAGGACGATAACTATGGCTACACCTTC.

The chain employs TRBV6-7 and TRBJ1-5, with 9 nucleotides matching TRBD1. TRBV6-7 is an ORF for which the function is uncertain. Unmatched junction bases numbered 13, after V lost 6 bases and J lost 4 bases. The CDR3 contains 17 residues. The CDR3, as DNA: TGTGCCAGCAGAGACCCTGACTTCGGACAGGGGAATCAGCCCCAGCATTTT. The encoded protein is CASRDPDFGQGNQPQHF.

V is TRBV7-9 and J is TRBJ1-2; a weak D match, TRBD1 (5 bases). The germline V and J ends were trimmed by 2 bases and 3 bases, with 10 bases remaining between them. This CDR3 has 14 residues. Germline CDR1 SEHNR, CDR2 FQNEAQ (reference sequence). CDR3 sequence (DNA): TGTGCCAGCAGCTTACGACAGTCGTACTATGGCTACACCTTC. The encoded protein is CASSLRQSYYGYTF. The full variable domain, its missing parts supplied by reference TRBV7-9 and TRBJ1-2, is DTGVSQNPRHKITKRGQNVTFRCDPISEHNRLYWYRQTLGQGPEFLTYFQNEAQLEKSRLLSDRFSAERPKGSFSTLEIQRTEQGDSAMYLCASSLRQSYYGYTFGSGTRLTVV.

This rearrangement joins TRBV7-8 to TRBJ2-5, with TRBD2 as a possible D gene (5 bases). The germline V gene encodes CDR1 SGHVS and CDR2 FQNEAQ. The CDR3 has 12 residues. V was cut by 6 bases and J by 5 bases, with 10 bases left in between. The CDR3, as DNA: TGTGCCAGCAGACTAGTGGGGGAGACCCAGTACTTC. Encoded protein: CASRLVGETQYF.

The rearrangement uses TRBV5-5 and TRBJ1-1, with D possibly matching TRBD1 (6 bases). This CDR3 region has 13 residues. CDR1 and CDR2 from the germline V gene are SGHKS and YYEKEE (reference sequence). The V end lost 10 bases, the J end lost 1 base, and 14 bases lay between the germline ends. CDR3 nucleotide sequence: TGTGCCGGCGCCGGACAGCCGAACACTGAAGCTTTCTTT. The encoded protein is CAGAGQPNTEAFF.

The rearrangement uses TRBV12-5 and TRBJ2-5; perhaps TRBD2 as D (5 bases). The CDR3 extends over 14 amino acids. V gave up 7 bases and J gave up 5 bases, with 17 bases separating them. Germline V gives CDR1 LGHNT, CDR2 FRNRAP. CDR3 loop: CASDDGGPFETQYF. CDR3 nucleotides: TGTGCTAGTGACGACGGAGGACCCTTCGAGACCCAGTACTTC. The full variable domain, in which reference TRBV12-5 and TRBJ2-5 provide the parts outside the CDR3, is DARVTQTPRHKVTEMGQEVTMRCQPILGHNTVFWYRQTMMQGLELLAYFRNRAPLDDSGMPKDRFSAEMPDATLATLKIQPSEPRDSAVYFCASDDGGPFETQYFGPGTRLLVL.

The chain uses TRBV7-3 and TRBJ2-3; 8 positions agree with TRBD2. CDR1 and CDR2 from the germline V gene are SGHTA and FQGTGA. Losses at the gene ends were 5 bases for V and 3 bases for J; bases not matched to a gene: 4. This CDR3 contains 14 residues. The CDR3 DNA reads as TGTGCCAGCAGCCGCGGGGGGATAACAGATACGCAGTATTTT. Its protein is CASSRGGITDTQYF.

J is TRBJ2-6 and V is TRBV30; a possible D gene is TRBD2 (6 bases). Between the trimmed V and J ends, which lost 3 bases and 1 base, there was a span of 10 bases. Germline CDR1 GTSNPN, CDR2 SVGIG (reference sequence). The CDR3 has 15 residues. This CDR3 reads CAWSVGTSGANVLTF. In DNA form, the CDR3 reads TGTGCCTGGAGCGTAGGGACTTCTGGGGCCAACGTCCTGACTTTC. Full variable domain (outside the CDR3, taken from reference TRBV30 and TRBJ2-6): SQTIHQWPATLVQPVGSPLSLECTVEGTSNPNLYWYRQAAGRGLQLLFYSVGIGQISSEVPQNLSASRPQDRQFILSSKKLLLSDSGFYLCAWSVGTSGANVLTFGAGSRLTVL.

The chain uses TRBV5-1 and TRBJ1-4, with a tentative D call TRBD1 (6 bases). CDR3 length: 13 residues. The V gene lost 1 base and the J gene lost 8 bases, with 9 bases spanning the gap. Germline assignment: CDR1 SGHRS and CDR2 YFSETQ. The CDR3 DNA follows: TGCGCCAGCAGCTTGTGGGGGGGCGAAAAACTGTTTTTT. This sequence encodes CASSLWGGEKLFF.

A few counts support this clone. This rearrangement joins TRBV7-8 to TRBJ1-1; D perhaps matches TRBD1 (6 bases). V lost 1 base and J lost 8, with 14 bases in between. This CDR3 is built from 14 residues. Germline V gives CDR1 SGHVS, CDR2 FQNEAQ. In nucleotides, the CDR3 is TGTGCCAGCAGCTTAGTAAAAACGCAGGGGGAAGCTTTCTTT. Its protein is CASSLVKTQGEAFF.

The rearrangement links TRBV18 to TRBJ2-1, with D perhaps matching TRBD2 (6 bases). Deletions cut 2 bases from V and 9 bases from J, with 20 bases between. The CDR3 is 16 amino acids. Germline CDR1 KGHSH, CDR2 LQKENI. This chain's CDR3 is CASSPSRDAPGSEQFF. In DNA, the CDR3 is TGTGCCAGCTCACCATCGCGGGACGCACCCGGGAGTGAGCAGTTCTTC.

The chain employs TRBV19 and TRBJ2-4; 11 bases fit TRBD1. With 5 bases clipped from V and 7 bases from J, the junction kept 4 bases outside the gene matches. The CDR3 totals 14 residues. In germline, CDR1 is LNHDA, CDR2 SQIVND (reference sequence). The chain's CDR3 is CASSAGQGVNIQYF. As DNA, the CDR3 is TGTGCCAGTAGTGCGGGACAGGGGGTTAACATTCAGTACTTC. The full variable domain, completed using reference TRBV19 and TRBJ2-4, is DGGITQSPKYLFRKEGQNVTLSCEQNLNHDAMYWYRQDPGQGLRLIYYSQIVNDFQKGDIAEGYSVSREKKESFPLTVTSAQKNPTAFYLCASSAGQGVNIQYFGAGTRLSVL.

The rearrangement uses TRBV19 and TRBJ1-1; D is perhaps TRBD1 (5 bases). The germline V gene has CDR1 LNHDA and CDR2 SQIVND (reference sequence). The CDR3 has 15 amino acids. V dropped 5 bases and J dropped 1 base, with 14 bases sitting between them. CDR3 region: CASSLGEGKNTEAFF. CDR3 in DNA: TGTGCCAGTAGTCTAGGGGAGGGGAAGAACACTGAAGCTTTCTTT.

This sequence joins TRBV30 and TRBJ2-7, with TRBD1 identical over 7 bases. The CDR3 is made up of 13 amino acids. After removal of 0 bases from V and 2 bases from J, the junction contained 1 base not matched to a gene. Germline-derived CDR1 and CDR2 are GTSNPN and SVGIG (reference sequence). The CDR3 sequence: CAWSVGQAYEQYF. For the CDR3, the DNA is TGTGCCTGGAGTGTCGGACAGGCCTACGAGCAGTACTTC.

This clone was found a few times. The rearrangement joins TRBV27 to TRBJ2-5, with 8 bases identical to TRBD1. V gave up 2 bases and J gave up 1 base; unmatched junction bases: 6. This CDR3 is 16 amino acids long. The V gene's germline CDR1 is MNHEY and CDR2 SMNVEV (reference sequence). For the CDR3, the DNA is TGTGCCAGCAGTTTAGGACAGGGCTCACCCCAAGAGACCCAGTACTTC. The encoded protein is CASSLGQGSPQETQYF.

In this sample, this clone turned up a few times. V gene TRBV30 combines with J gene TRBJ1-1; TRBD1 matches at 11 bases. V lost 2 bases, J lost 2 bases, and 7 bases stayed unmatched. The CDR3 covers 16 residues. CDR1 and CDR2 (germline): GTSNPN, SVGIG (reference sequence). The CDR3 DNA reads as TGTGCCTGGAGTCCTGGACAGGGGGCGGTTAACACTGAAGCTTTCTTT. Its translation: CAWSPGQGAVNTEAFF.

This chain joins TRBV9 and TRBJ2-5; 11 nucleotides align to TRBD1. The germline CDR1 and CDR2 sequences are SGDLS and YYNGEE. V was pared by 3 bases and J by 4 bases, with 11 bases of the junction left unmatched. The CDR3 length is 17 residues. CDR3 sequence (DNA): TGTGCCAGCAGCGACACCGGGACAGGGGGTCCCCGAGAGACCCAGTACTTC. Its translation: CASSDTGTGGPRETQYF.

This chain joins TRBV7-2 and TRBJ2-5; possible D gene TRBD2, 6 bases. V lost 5 bases and J 2 bases, leaving 18 bases between the germline ends. The CDR3 has 16 amino acids. Germline lookup yields CDR1 SGHTA and CDR2 FQGNSA. The CDR3 spells CASSTRFWGDQETQYF. The CDR3 DNA follows: TGTGCCAGCAGCACGCGGTTCTGGGGGGATCAAGAGACCCAGTACTTC.

V and J are TRBV18 and TRBJ1-4; possible D gene TRBD1, 6 bases. The V end was cut by 0 bases, the J end by 5 bases, with 7 bases between. The CDR3 loop spans 14 amino acids. Per the germline V gene, CDR1 is KGHSH and CDR2 is LQKENI. The CDR3 is CASSPPGQNEKLFF. The CDR3 region has the DNA TGTGCCAGCTCACCACCCGGACAGAATGAAAAACTGTTTTTT.

The CDR3 sequence is CASADKIGTFGNTEAFF. CDR3 bases: TGTGCTAGTGCCGACAAGATAGGGACATTCGGGAACACTGAAGCTTTCTTT. The chain employs TRBV12-5 and TRBJ1-1; TRBD1 might be the D (6 bases). This CDR3 has 17 residues. The germline V gene has CDR1 LGHNT and CDR2 FRNRAP. The V gene lost 7 bases and the J gene lost 1 base, with 22 bases spanning the gap.

This clone occurred once. The V gene is TRBV15, the J gene TRBJ2-1; 14 bases fit TRBD2. The CDR3 is 16 residues long. V shed 7 bases and J 4 bases; nucleotides not matched to a gene: 6. The germline gives CDR1 LNHNV, CDR2 YYDKDF (reference sequence). The CDR3, as DNA: TGTGCCACCATTTCGACTAGCGGGGGGGAATACAATGAGCAGTTCTTC. This gives the protein CATISTSGGEYNEQFF.

The rearrangement links TRBV6-4 to TRBJ2-3; D gene ambiguous. CDR3 length: 12 amino acids. Germline CDR1 is MRHNA and CDR2 is SNTAGT. V was cut by 2 bases and J by 3 bases, with 3 bases left in between. CDR3: CASSDLTDTQYF. The CDR3 DNA is TGTGCCAGCAGTGACCTAACAGATACGCAGTATTTT.

The CDR3 sequence is CAMQLGRTLSAQHF. CDR3 in DNA: TGTGCCATGCAACTCGGCCGGACTCTCTCGGCCCAGCATTTT. This chain uses TRBV10-3 with TRBJ1-5; no clear D. CDR1 is ENHRY and CDR2 is SYGVKD in the germline V gene. The CDR3 has 14 residues. The V gene lost 9 bases and the J gene lost 11 bases, with 23 bases spanning the gap.

In this sample, this clone turned up once. The chain couples TRBV7-9 to TRBJ2-5; a possible D gene is TRBD2 (5 bases). CDR3 length: 16 amino acids. Per germline, CDR1 SEHNR and CDR2 FQNEAQ (reference sequence). Trimming took off 8 bases at V and 11 bases at J, with 30 bases between the two ends. CDR3 region: CASRRVSGRIFGEQYF. CDR3 nucleotide sequence: TGTGCCAGCCGCAGAGTCTCGGGGAGAATTTTTGGGGAGCAGTACTTC.

This clone came up once. The rearrangement uses TRBV27 and TRBJ1-2; weak D call: TRBD1 (6 bases). CDR3 size: 14 residues. CDR1 is MNHEY and CDR2 is SMNVEV in the germline V gene (reference sequence). Trimming took 6 bases from V and 4 from J, leaving 15 bases between them. CDR3 coding DNA: TGTGCCAGCAGAGGACGGGGACAAACCTATGGCTACACCTTC. Its protein product is CASRGRGQTYGYTF.